This T cell receptor beta chain was documented in a study of blood T cells in healthy people across ages. General study findings and limits: CMV infection status of these donors was not known.

In its sample, this clonotype was seen a few times. The antigen remains unidentified. With a J-beta primer mix and a sample-barcoded 5' primer, a second PCR ran roughly 6 to 11 cycles. The yield of each sample was at least 2.5 million CDR3-containing paired-end reads. TCRdb ran MiXCR on the 5' RACE reads and lists one entry per CDR3 protein. Of around 1,000,000 distinct CDR3 sequences detected, 20% to 25% appear once; the ten largest clones hold approximately 0.75%. The CDR3 has 15 amino acids. Germline trimming cut 0 bases from V and 5 bases from J; bases unmatched to any gene: 3. Per the germline V gene, CDR1 is MGHRA and CDR2 is YSYEKL. This same sample was also part of a study on T cells of mothers and their children.

The V gene is TRBV4-1, the J gene TRBJ2-2; 7 nucleotides line up with TRBD2. Specimen: blood. This TCR came from a girl aged 2-10 years in good health. The DNA for the CDR3 is TGCGCCAGCAGCCAAGAGAGCGGGATGACCGGGGAGCTGTTTTTT. Encoded protein: CASSQESGMTGELFF.